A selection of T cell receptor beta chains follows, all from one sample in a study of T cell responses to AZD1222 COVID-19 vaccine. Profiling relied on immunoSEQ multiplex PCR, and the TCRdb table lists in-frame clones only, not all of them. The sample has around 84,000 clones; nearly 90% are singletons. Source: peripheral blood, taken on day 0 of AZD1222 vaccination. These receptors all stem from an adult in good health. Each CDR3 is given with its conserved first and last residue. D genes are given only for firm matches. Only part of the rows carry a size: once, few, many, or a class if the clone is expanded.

TGTGCCAGCAGCTTAGACGGGCAGGGCTCGAACAATGAGCAGTTCTTC,CASSLDGQGSNNEQFF,NA,TRBV11-3,NA,TRBJ2-1
TGTGCCAGCAGCTCCCAACTAGCGGCGTACAATGAGCAGTTCTTC,CASSSQLAAYNEQFF,TRBD2,TRBV5-6,NA,TRBJ2-1
TGTGCCAGCAGCTTAGATGGAGGTTTTGGCCAGCCCCAGCATTTT,CASSLDGGFGQPQHF,NA,TRBV11-2,NA,TRBJ1-5
TGCAGTGTTTCAGGGCCCCGGGGCTACACCTTC,CSVSGPRGYTF,NA,TRBV20-1,NA,TRBJ1-2
TGTGCCAGCAGCTTTGTGGGACAGGGGGCCGTTGGCTACACCTTC,CASSFVGQGAVGYTF,TRBD1,TRBV11-2,NA,TRBJ1-2
TGTGCCAGCAGACTAGCGGGAGAGCAGTTCTTC,CASRLAGEQFF,TRBD2,TRBV2,NA,TRBJ2-1
TGTGCCAGCAGTCCCTGGACAGACGGACTAGAAAAACTGTTTTTT,CASSPWTDGLEKLFF,NA,TRBV27,NA,TRBJ1-4
TGTGCCAGTAACGGCGACAGGGCGGGTGGAAACACCATATATTTT,CASNGDRAGGNTIYF,TRBD1,TRBV19,few,TRBJ1-3
TGTGCCAGCAGGGACGGGGGGGGAGCTAACTATGGCTACACCTTC,CASRDGGGANYGYTF,NA,TRBV2,once,TRBJ1-2
TGTGCCAGCAGTCCACCGGGACAGGGCTCTCTGGACTATGGCTACACCTTC,CASSPPGQGSLDYGYTF,TRBD1,TRBV6-6,few,TRBJ1-2
TGTGCCAGCAGCTTAGTTCAGGGGGGCACTGAAGCTTTCTTT,CASSLVQGGTEAFF,TRBD1,TRBV7-8,NA,TRBJ1-1
TGTGCCAGCAGCTTTTCGGGACTTGCGAACAATGAGCAGTTCTTC,CASSFSGLANNEQFF,NA,TRBV7-3,NA,TRBJ2-1
TGTGCCAGCAGCTTGGAGGCATCTTACAATGAGCAGTTCTTC,CASSLEASYNEQFF,NA,TRBV5-6,NA,TRBJ2-1
TGTGCCAGCAGCCATAGCTCTGGAAACACCATATATTTT,CASSHSSGNTIYF,NA,TRBV12-3/TRBV12-4,NA,TRBJ1-3
TGCGCCAGCAGTCAACGCCCGGGTTCTAGCAATCAGCCCCAGCATTTT,CASSQRPGSSNQPQHF,NA,TRBV23-1,few,TRBJ1-5
TGCGCCAGCAGCTTAGATTGGCAGAACTATGGCTACACCTTC,CASSLDWQNYGYTF,NA,TRBV5-1,NA,TRBJ1-2
TGTGCCACCAGCCCCACCGGGACACTTTCCTACAATGAGCAGTTCTTC,CATSPTGTLSYNEQFF,NA,TRBV24-1,NA,TRBJ2-1
TGCAGTGCTAGTTCCGGGCCCAGGACAAAGAACTATGGCTACACCTTC,CSASSGPRTKNYGYTF,NA,TRBV20-1,NA,TRBJ1-2
TGTGCTAGTGGCCGACACCAGGGTACTGGAAACACCATATATTTT,CASGRHQGTGNTIYF,NA,TRBV12-5,NA,TRBJ1-3
TGTGCCAGTACCATGTTAAACAGGGGAGCCTCTGGAAACACCATATATTTT,CASTMLNRGASGNTIYF,TRBD1,TRBV19,NA,TRBJ1-3
TGTGCCAGCAGCTCTTGGGTCCGGGAGACCCAGTACTTC,CASSSWVRETQYF,NA,TRBV7-2,NA,TRBJ2-5
TGTGCCAGCAGCTTAGAAGCAGGGGCGGCTGGTAGTGCCTCACCCCTCCACTTT,CASSLEAGAAGSASPLHF,NA,TRBV7-9,NA,TRBJ1-6
TGTGCCAGCTCCCCCGGGGCCCGGGCCACTGAAGCTTTCTTT,CASSPGARATEAFF,NA,TRBV18,NA,TRBJ1-1
TGTGCCAGCAGATTACACCTGAACACTGAAGCTTTCTTT,CASRLHLNTEAFF,NA,TRBV7-2,once,TRBJ1-1
TGTGCCAGCTCACCTGGGCATCTAGTTGAAAAACTGTTTTTT,CASSPGHLVEKLFF,NA,TRBV18,NA,TRBJ1-4
TGTGCCAGCAGCTTGGCCACGGGGGGCTCTGAGCAGTTCTTC,CASSLATGGSEQFF,NA,TRBV5-5,NA,TRBJ2-1
TGTGCCAGCAGCTTAGGGTCGGCGGTTGAAGCTTTCTTT,CASSLGSAVEAFF,NA,TRBV7-6,once,TRBJ1-1
TGTGCCAGCAGCCAAGGGAGGGGGGTAGACACTGAAGCTTTCTTT,CASSQGRGVDTEAFF,NA,TRBV7-6,once,TRBJ1-1
TGTGCCAGCAGCTCCGGACGGCTGAATACACCCCTCCACTTT,CASSSGRLNTPLHF,NA,TRBV5-4,NA,TRBJ1-6
TGTGCCAGCAGCCAAACACAGGGGACGGAGTTCTTC,CASSQTQGTEFF,TRBD1,TRBV3-1/TRBV3-2,NA,TRBJ2-1
TGCGCCAGCAGCCAAGAAGGGGGTAGCGGGAGGGTAGCCTACGAGCAGTACTTC,CASSQEGGSGRVAYEQYF,TRBD2,TRBV4-3,few,TRBJ2-7
TGCGCCAGCAGCTTGGGCGGACCACCGAGGACCAATGAGCAGTTCTTC,CASSLGGPPRTNEQFF,NA,TRBV5-1,few,TRBJ2-1
TGTGCCATCAGCAAGGAGGGTCATTCAGATACGCAGTATTTT,CAISKEGHSDTQYF,NA,TRBV10-3,NA,TRBJ2-3
TGTGCCAGCAGCTTCGGGGGGGCGGGAGCCAATGAGCAGTTCTTC,CASSFGGAGANEQFF,TRBD2,TRBV7-9,NA,TRBJ2-1
TGCAGTGCTAGTGAGCTTGGCGGGACTAGCGGCCAGTCAGCCAAAAACATTCAGTACTTC,CSASELGGTSGQSAKNIQYF,TRBD2,TRBV20-1,few,TRBJ2-4
TGTGCCAGCAGCTTAGTTGGCGGGTTGCTTGGCGGGGAGCTGTTTTTT,CASSLVGGLLGGELFF,NA,TRBV7-2,once,TRBJ2-2
TGCGCCAGCAGCCAAGTCTCTGGGACAGATACGCAGTATTTT,CASSQVSGTDTQYF,NA,TRBV4-3,NA,TRBJ2-3
TGTGCCAGCAGCTTGGAACTAGCTGCGGCAGATACGCAGTATTTT,CASSLELAAADTQYF,NA,TRBV5-4,NA,TRBJ2-3
TGTGCCAGCAGCTTAGCGCTGAGGGGCCGCTCTGGGGCCAACGTCCTGACTTTC,CASSLALRGRSGANVLTF,NA,TRBV7-6,NA,TRBJ2-6
TGTGCCAGCAGCCTTAGCGGGAGGGCCCAAGAGACCCAGTACTTC,CASSLSGRAQETQYF,TRBD2,TRBV7-9,NA,TRBJ2-5
TGTGCCAGCAGTTACTTGGGGGAGGACACCATATATTTT,CASSYLGEDTIYF,NA,TRBV6-6,NA,TRBJ1-3
TGCGCCAGCAGCCAAGGGGAAAAGGGTAGGAACACTGAAGCTTTCTTT,CASSQGEKGRNTEAFF,NA,TRBV4-1,NA,TRBJ1-1
TGTGCCAGTAGTATTGGAGCGGGAAGAAGATATGAGCAGTTCTTC,CASSIGAGRRYEQFF,TRBD2,TRBV19,NA,TRBJ2-1
TGTGCCTGGAGTCTTCCCGTTCCGGGAGAAAAACTGTTTTTT,CAWSLPVPGEKLFF,NA,TRBV30,NA,TRBJ1-4
TGTGCCAGTAGTTTAGCGGCTAGCGGGGCCAGAAATGAGCAGTTCTTC,CASSLAASGARNEQFF,TRBD2,TRBV19,once,TRBJ2-1
TGCGCCAGCAGCGCGCTTGGACAGGGTAATGAAAAACTGTTTTTT,CASSALGQGNEKLFF,TRBD1,TRBV5-1,NA,TRBJ1-4
TGTGCCAGTAGTATAGATCGAGTGAACACTGAAGCTTTCTTT,CASSIDRVNTEAFF,NA,TRBV19,NA,TRBJ1-1
TGCGCCAGCAGTCAGGGACAGGGGATGGCCGGGGAGCTGTTTTTT,CASSQGQGMAGELFF,TRBD1,TRBV5-1,NA,TRBJ2-2
TGCGCCAGCAGCTTGAGGGATCAGGGGGGAGGAAACACCATATATTTT,CASSLRDQGGGNTIYF,TRBD1,TRBV5-1,NA,TRBJ1-3
TGTGCCAGCAGTGACTCGAGTAGCGGGTCCTACAATGAGCAGTTCTTC,CASSDSSSGSYNEQFF,TRBD2,TRBV6-4,NA,TRBJ2-1
TGCGCCAGCAGCCAGCTCGGGGGCCTCGGAGCTTTCTTT,CASSQLGGLGAFF,NA,TRBV4-1,NA,TRBJ1-1
TGTGCCAGCACCCGGGACGCTGAAGCTTTCTTT,CASTRDAEAFF,NA,TRBV5-4,NA,TRBJ1-1
TGTGCCAGCAGCTCCCGGGACAGGGCTGGAAACACCATATATTTT,CASSSRDRAGNTIYF,TRBD1,TRBV7-2,NA,TRBJ1-3
TGTGCCAGCAGCCAAGATCGCAGGGGACACACTGAAGCTTTCTTT,CASSQDRRGHTEAFF,NA,TRBV3-1/TRBV3-2,NA,TRBJ1-1
TGTGCCAGCAGCTGGGGAGCTAGCGGCAGAGATGAGCAGTTCTTC,CASSWGASGRDEQFF,TRBD2,TRBV5-4,NA,TRBJ2-1